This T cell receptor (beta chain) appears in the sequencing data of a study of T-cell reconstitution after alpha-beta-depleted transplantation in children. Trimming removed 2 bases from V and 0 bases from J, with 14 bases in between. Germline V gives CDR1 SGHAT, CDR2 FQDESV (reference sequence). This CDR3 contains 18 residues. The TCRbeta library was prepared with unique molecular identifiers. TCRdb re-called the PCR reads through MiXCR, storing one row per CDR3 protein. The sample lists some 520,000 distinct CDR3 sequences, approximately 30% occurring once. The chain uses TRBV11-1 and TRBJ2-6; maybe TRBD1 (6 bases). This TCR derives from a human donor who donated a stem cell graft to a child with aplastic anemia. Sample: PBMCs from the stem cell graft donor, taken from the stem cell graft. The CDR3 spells CASSLISGQSSGANVLTF. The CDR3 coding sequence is TGTGCCAGCAGCTTAATCAGTGGACAGAGCTCTGGGGCCAACGTCCTGACTTTC.